Sequencing of this TCR beta chain was carried out in a study of radiotherapy plus CTLA-4 blockade in lung cancer. The overall study: An objective response was seen in approximately 17% of patients, and disease control in less than 40%.

The repertoire was sequenced with immunoSEQ multiplex PCR; TCRdb's copy has only in-frame clones and lacks some. The top ten clones hold approximately 2% of a sample with about 80,000 clones, about 86% of them seen once. A note on this clone: Its antigen is undetermined.

Trimming took 7 bases from V and 0 from J, leaving 15 bases between them. CDR3 length equals 15 residues. The germline CDR1 and CDR2 sequences are LNHDA and SQIVND (reference sequence). Findings and caveats of the study: Early blood T cell clone changes and increased post-radiation serum interferon-beta were reportedly the strongest response predictors. TCR clones of tumor origin grew in blood after radiotherapy plus ipilimumab.

The input for sequencing was peripheral blood, taken from a patient treated with radiotherapy plus ipilimumab. The source is a human donor with non-small cell lung cancer who had a partial response to radiotherapy plus ipilimumab. The genes are TRBV19 and TRBJ1-1; maybe TRBD1 (5 bases). The CDR3 DNA reads TGTGCCAGTAAGGCCAGGGTGTCCATGAACACTGAAGCTTTCTTT. Its protein product is CASKARVSMNTEAFF.